A single sample is the source of the 16 T cell receptor beta chains below, sequenced in a study of PD-1 blockade in mismatch repair-deficient tumors. Clones were read by immunoSEQ multiplex PCR, and TCRdb kept only the in-frame ones, dropping some. The data hold about 51,000 clones, with approximately 80% observed a single time. The sample here was peripheral blood, taken 4 weeks after starting pembrolizumab. Receptors were obtained from an adult with mismatch repair-deficient cancer.

In DNA, the CDR3 is TGTGCCAGCAGCTTAGCGGGACAGGGGGGATCGTCGGCCACTGAAGCTTTCTTT. Translation gives CASSLAGQGGSSATEAFF. The chain couples TRBV11-2 to TRBJ1-1, with TRBD1 matching 11 bases. The CDR3 contains 18 residues. V was pared by 1 base and J by 4 bases, with 11 bases of the junction left unmatched. The germline V gene has CDR1 SGHAT and CDR2 FQNNGV.

This clone was recorded only once. The chain uses TRBV7-2 and TRBJ1-5, with 9 bases fitting TRBD1. V shed 1 base, J shed 7 bases, and the junction held 11 bases outside the gene matches. Per germline, CDR1 SGHTA and CDR2 FQGNSA. The CDR3 consists of 17 residues. The CDR3 nucleotides read TGTGCCAGCAGCTTAGTGGGTAACACAGGGGGCAGGCAGCCCCAGCATTTT. This gives the protein CASSLVGNTGGRQPQHF.

The chain carries TRBV30 and TRBJ2-1; 9 nucleotides agree with TRBD2. CDR1 is GTSNPN and CDR2 is SVGIG in the germline V gene (reference sequence). There are 14 residues in the CDR3. The ends lost 3 bases at V and 9 bases at J; junction bases unmatched: 9. Here the CDR3 DNA reads TGTGCCTGGAGGGTAGCGGGAGCCCGGGGTGAGCAGTTCTTC. Encoded protein: CAWRVAGARGEQFF.

A word on this clone: At one boundary the junction diverges from the germline segment, which might be a read error. CDR3 nucleotides: TGTGCTAGCAGCCAGGGACTAGGGGTCAATGAGCAGTTCTTC. This encodes CASSQGLGVNEQFF. The genes are TRBV7-7 and TRBJ2-1; 8 nucleotides line up with TRBD2. Germline V CDR1 and CDR2: SSHAT, FNYEAQ (reference sequence). The CDR3 runs to 14 residues.

CDR3 in DNA: TGTGCCAGCAGCTTAGAGTACGCGGGCACCGGGGAGCTGTTTTTT. Protein sequence: CASSLEYAGTGELFF. V usage is TRBV7-2 and J usage is TRBJ2-2; possibly TRBD2 for D (5 bases). Per the germline V gene, CDR1 is SGHTA and CDR2 is FQGNSA. With 1 base removed from V and 4 bases from J, the gap between germline ends came to 10 bases. This CDR3 region has 15 residues.

The genes are TRBV19 and TRBJ2-2, with D tentatively TRBD1 or TRBD2 (10 bases each). Germline values: CDR1 LNHDA, CDR2 SQIVND (reference sequence). This CDR3 region has 19 residues. V was cut by 3 bases and J by 8 bases, with 28 bases left in between. DNA of the CDR3: TGTGCCAGTAGTATGGGACAGGGGTCCTCTAGCGGGAGCGATGGGGAGCTGTTTTTT. Encoded protein: CASSMGQGSSSGSDGELFF.

This clone was picked up one time. The V and J genes are TRBV19 and TRBJ1-1, with unresolved D. Germline values: CDR1 LNHDA, CDR2 SQIVND (reference sequence). The CDR3 covers 12 residues. Trimming pared 4 bases from V and 5 bases from J, leaving 8 bases between. CDR3 protein: CASSTLWTEAFF. The CDR3 nucleotides are TGTGCCAGTAGTACCCTTTGGACTGAAGCTTTCTTT.

This clone was seen only a few times. The rearrangement joins TRBV27 to TRBJ1-4; D is unclear. Per germline, CDR1 MNHEY and CDR2 SMNVEV (reference sequence). The CDR3 length is 15 residues. V was shortened by 6 bases and J by 0 bases, with 11 bases between the two germline ends. CDR3 coding DNA: TGTGCCAGCAGGGCCTTTGTCGCAACTAATGAAAAACTGTTTTTT. Translating it yields CASRAFVATNEKLFF.

The CDR3 region is CASSSGPENTQYF. The CDR3, as DNA: TGTGCCAGCAGCTCCGGGCCAGAAAATACGCAGTATTTT. This chain connects TRBV9 to TRBJ2-3; the D is unclear. The germline V and J ends were trimmed by 4 bases and 7 bases, with 13 bases remaining between them. CDR3 length: 13 residues. Germline V gene lookup returns CDR1 SGDLS and CDR2 YYNGEE.

V is TRBV11-2 and J is TRBJ2-1; 10 positions match TRBD2. CDR3 length: 15 residues. Germline V CDR1 and CDR2: SGHAT, FQNNGV. After removal of 8 bases from V and 3 bases from J, the junction contained 7 bases not matched to a gene. CDR3 nucleotides: TGTGCCAGCTGGGGCCCTAGCGGGAGCTACAATGAGCAGTTCTTC. This translates into CASWGPSGSYNEQFF.

There are a few counts of this clone. This chain joins TRBV11-2 and TRBJ2-7; no firm D call. Trimming pared 3 bases from V and 2 bases from J, leaving 11 bases between. The CDR3 is 14 residues long. Germline lookup yields CDR1 SGHAT and CDR2 FQNNGV. The CDR3 reads CASSLRPGTYEQYF. The DNA for the CDR3 is TGTGCCAGCAGCTTGAGACCGGGCACCTACGAGCAGTACTTC.

The rearrangement uses TRBV6-5 and TRBJ2-1; D not certain. Germline loops: CDR1 MNHEY, CDR2 SVGAGI. The CDR3 is 14 amino acids. V was shortened by 10 bases and J by 1 base, with 14 bases between the two germline ends. The CDR3 region has the DNA TGTGCCACAAGGTTGGGTCCGTCCTACAATGAGCAGTTCTTC. Translation gives CATRLGPSYNEQFF.

This clone was detected only once. The V call is TRBV18, the J call TRBJ2-3, with TRBD2 as a possible D gene (6 bases). V was shortened by 6 bases and J by 0 bases, with 16 bases between the two germline ends. The CDR3 spans 16 residues. Germline V CDR1 and CDR2: KGHSH, LQKENI. For the CDR3, the DNA is TGTGCCAGCTCCTCCGGGGCCAGCGGGAGCACAGATACGCAGTATTTT. Its protein is CASSSGASGSTDTQYF.

The chain uses TRBV5-6 and TRBJ2-1; the D is unclear. CDR1 is SGHDT and CDR2 is YYEEEE in the germline V gene. The ends were cut back, 4 bases at V and 7 bases at J, with 15 bases in the middle. The CDR3 runs 14 residues. CDR3 sequence: CASSAAKPKNEQFF. The CDR3 DNA sequence: TGTGCCAGCAGCGCAGCCAAACCTAAGAATGAGCAGTTCTTC.

The chain couples TRBV7-9 to TRBJ1-3; possible D gene TRBD1, 5 bases. The CDR3 runs 15 residues. Deletions cut 5 bases from V and 5 bases from J, with 16 bases between. The germline CDR1 and CDR2 sequences are SEHNR and FQNEAQ (reference sequence). The CDR3 sequence: CASSRAGGLRNTIYF. CDR3 bases: TGTGCCAGCAGCCGAGCCGGGGGGTTGAGAAACACCATATATTTT.

This rearrangement joins TRBV7-2 to TRBJ2-1; 7 bases align to TRBD2. The CDR3 is made up of 14 amino acids. CDR1 and CDR2 (germline): SGHTA, FQGNSA. The ends lost 6 bases at V and 4 bases at J; junction bases unmatched: 6. The CDR3 here is CASSIAGRYNEQFF. CDR3 in DNA: TGTGCCAGCAGTATAGCGGGCAGATACAATGAGCAGTTCTTC.